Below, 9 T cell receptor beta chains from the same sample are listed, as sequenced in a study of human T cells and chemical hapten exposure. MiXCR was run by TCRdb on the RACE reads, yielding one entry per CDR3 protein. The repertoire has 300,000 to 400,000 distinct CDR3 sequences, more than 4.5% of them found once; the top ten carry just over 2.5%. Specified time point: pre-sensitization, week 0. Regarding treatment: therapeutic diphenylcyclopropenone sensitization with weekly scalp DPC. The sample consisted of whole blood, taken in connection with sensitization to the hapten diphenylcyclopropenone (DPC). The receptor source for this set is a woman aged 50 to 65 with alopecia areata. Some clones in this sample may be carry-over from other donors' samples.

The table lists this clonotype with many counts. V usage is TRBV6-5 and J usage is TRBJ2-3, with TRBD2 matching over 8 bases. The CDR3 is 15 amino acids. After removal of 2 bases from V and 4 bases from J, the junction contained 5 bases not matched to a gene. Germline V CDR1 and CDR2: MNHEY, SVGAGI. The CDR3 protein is CASSYRLAGPDTQYF. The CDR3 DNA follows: TGTGCCAGCAGTTACCGGCTAGCGGGTCCAGATACGCAGTATTTT.

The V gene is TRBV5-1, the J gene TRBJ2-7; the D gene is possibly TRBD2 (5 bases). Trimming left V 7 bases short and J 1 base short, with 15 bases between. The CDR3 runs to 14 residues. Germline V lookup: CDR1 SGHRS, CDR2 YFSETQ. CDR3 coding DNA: TGCGCCAGCCGCCCAACCCCGGGGTCCTACGAGCAGTACTTC. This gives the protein CASRPTPGSYEQYF.

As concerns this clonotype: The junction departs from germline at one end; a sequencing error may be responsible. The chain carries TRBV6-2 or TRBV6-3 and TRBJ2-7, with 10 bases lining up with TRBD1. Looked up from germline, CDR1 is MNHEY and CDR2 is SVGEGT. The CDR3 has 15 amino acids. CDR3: CASSPTGTGVYKQYF. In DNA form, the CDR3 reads TGTGCCAGCAGTCCTACCGGGACAGGGGTCTACAAGCAGTACTTC.

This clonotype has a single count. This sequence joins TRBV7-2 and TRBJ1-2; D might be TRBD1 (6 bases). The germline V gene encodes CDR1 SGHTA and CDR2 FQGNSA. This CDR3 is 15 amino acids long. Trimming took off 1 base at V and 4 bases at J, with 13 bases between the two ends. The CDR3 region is CASSLEGRTVYGYTF. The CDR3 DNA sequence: TGTGCCAGCAGCTTAGAAGGGAGGACAGTCTATGGCTACACCTTC.

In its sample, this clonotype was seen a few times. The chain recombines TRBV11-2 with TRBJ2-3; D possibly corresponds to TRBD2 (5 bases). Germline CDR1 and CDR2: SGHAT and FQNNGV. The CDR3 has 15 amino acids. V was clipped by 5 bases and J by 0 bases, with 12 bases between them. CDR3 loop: CASSLSVASTDTQYF. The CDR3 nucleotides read TGTGCCAGCAGCCTTAGCGTTGCTAGCACAGATACGCAGTATTTT.

The CDR3 DNA reads as TGTGCCAGCAGTTACTCGAAGGGCCAAATCTACAATGAGCAGTTCTTC. Protein: CASSYSKGQIYNEQFF. V gene TRBV6-2 or TRBV6-3 combines with J gene TRBJ2-1; D is unclear. Germline V gene data show CDR1 as MNHEY and CDR2 as SVGEGT. The length of the CDR3 is 16 residues. V lost 0 bases and J lost 3, with 12 bases in between.

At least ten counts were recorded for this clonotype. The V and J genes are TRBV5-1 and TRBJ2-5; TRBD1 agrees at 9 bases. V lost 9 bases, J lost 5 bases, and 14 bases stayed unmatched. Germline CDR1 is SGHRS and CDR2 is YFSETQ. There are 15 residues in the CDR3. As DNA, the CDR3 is TGCGCCATCCGCCGACCGGGACAGGGCGTGGAGACCCAGTACTTC. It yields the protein CAIRRPGQGVETQYF.

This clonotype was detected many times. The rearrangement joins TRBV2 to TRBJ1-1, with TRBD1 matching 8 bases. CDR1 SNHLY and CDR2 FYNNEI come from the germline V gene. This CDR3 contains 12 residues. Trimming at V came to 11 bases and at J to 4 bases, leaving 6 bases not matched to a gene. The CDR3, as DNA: TGTGCCGGTGGACAGGGAATCACTGAAGCTTTCTTT. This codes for CAGGQGITEAFF.

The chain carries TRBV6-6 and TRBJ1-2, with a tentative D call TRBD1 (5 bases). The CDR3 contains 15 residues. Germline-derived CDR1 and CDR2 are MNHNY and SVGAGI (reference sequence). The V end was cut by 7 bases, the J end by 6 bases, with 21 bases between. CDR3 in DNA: TGTGCCAGCATCACGCGGATGGGGCAGGCGGATGGCTACACCTTC. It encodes CASITRMGQADGYTF.